The subject of this entry is one T cell receptor (beta chain). V lost 3 bases to trimming and J lost 0 bases; unmatched junction nucleotides: 6. CDR1 and CDR2 from the germline V gene are GTSNPN and SVGIG (reference sequence). CDR3 length equals 15 residues. These data belong to a study of blood T cell repertoires in COVID-19. Using immunoSEQ multiplex PCR, the repertoire was profiled, and TCRdb retains in-frame clones only, with some absent. The table lists some 250,000 clones, approximately 91% of them singletons. The age range of participants was about 18 to 90 years, with residence in about 25 US areas.

The sequenced material came from PBMCs or T cells enriched from blood (not recorded which). The origin of this receptor is a middle-aged woman with acute COVID-19. This rearrangement joins TRBV30 to TRBJ1-1; 8 bases agree with TRBD1. CDR3 sequence reads: CAWRRRDRLNTEAFF. The CDR3, as DNA: TGTGCCTGGAGGAGGAGGGACAGGCTGAACACTGAAGCTTTCTTT.